What follows is one T cell receptor (beta chain) and its context. CDR1 is LNHNV and CDR2 is YYDKDF in the germline V gene (reference sequence). Losses at the gene ends were 0 bases for V and 7 bases for J; bases not matched to a gene: 10. The CDR3 is made up of 18 amino acids. This entry comes from a study of OX40 agonist ivuxolimab in advanced cancers. The method was immunoSEQ multiplex PCR; TCRdb's version includes in-frame clones alone and lacks a portion of them. The table includes about 130,000 clones, around 93% detected once. Sequenced here: CD4+ or CD8+ T cells sorted from blood, sampled in a trial of the OX40 agonist ivuxolimab. The V call is TRBV15, the J call TRBJ2-3, with 13 bases identical to TRBD2. The source of this sequence is an adult with an advanced solid tumor such as melanoma, head and neck, liver or kidney cancer. In DNA form, the CDR3 reads TGTGCCACCAGCAGAGATAATGGACTAGCGGGGGTTCGAAATACGCAGTATTTT. Encoded protein: CATSRDNGLAGVRNTQYF.